The following is a T cell receptor (beta chain) sequence with its context. Antigen specificity is unknown. This specimen comes from a study of vaccination effects on CD4 cells after COVID-19. General study points: Few convalescent patients and no early post-infection timepoints were included in the study.

This table comes from immunoSEQ multiplex PCR, and its TCRdb copy is limited to in-frame clones, with some not included. The sample holds around 22,000 clones, about three quarters seen once. Expansion with viral peptide pools was applied to antigen-specific CD4+ T cells by the ViraFEST assay prior to sequencing. Researchers isolated CD4+ T cells once roughly ten days of culture had elapsed. The V and J ends lost 2 bases and 5 bases, in that order; junction bases with no gene match: 2. CDR3 length: 14 residues. The V gene's germline CDR1 is LGHDT and CDR2 YNNKEL (reference sequence). The V call is TRBV3-1 (or the pseudogene TRBV3-2), the J call TRBJ1-4; TRBD1 matches 7 bases. Here the sequenced sample was CD4+ T cells from PBMCs cultured with HCoV-229E spike peptides, taken before COVID-19 vaccination. The receptor's source is a human donor who received a COVID-19 vaccine. CDR3 loop: CASSQQTGNEKLFF. The CDR3 bases are TGTGCCAGCAGCCAACAGACAGGGAATGAAAAACTGTTTTTT.